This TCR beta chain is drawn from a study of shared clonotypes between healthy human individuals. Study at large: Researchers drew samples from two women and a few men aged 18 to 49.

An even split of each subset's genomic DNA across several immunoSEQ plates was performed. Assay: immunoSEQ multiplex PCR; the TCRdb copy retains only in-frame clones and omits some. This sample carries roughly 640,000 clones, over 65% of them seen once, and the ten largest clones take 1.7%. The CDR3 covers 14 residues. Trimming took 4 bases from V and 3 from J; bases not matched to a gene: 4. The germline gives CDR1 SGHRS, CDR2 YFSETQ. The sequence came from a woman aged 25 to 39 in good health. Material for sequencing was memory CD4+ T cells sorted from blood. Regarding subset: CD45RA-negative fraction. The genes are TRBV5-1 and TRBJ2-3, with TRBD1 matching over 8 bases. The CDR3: CASSLDRATDTQYF. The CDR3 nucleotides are TGCGCCAGCAGCCTGGACAGGGCAACAGATACGCAGTATTTT.